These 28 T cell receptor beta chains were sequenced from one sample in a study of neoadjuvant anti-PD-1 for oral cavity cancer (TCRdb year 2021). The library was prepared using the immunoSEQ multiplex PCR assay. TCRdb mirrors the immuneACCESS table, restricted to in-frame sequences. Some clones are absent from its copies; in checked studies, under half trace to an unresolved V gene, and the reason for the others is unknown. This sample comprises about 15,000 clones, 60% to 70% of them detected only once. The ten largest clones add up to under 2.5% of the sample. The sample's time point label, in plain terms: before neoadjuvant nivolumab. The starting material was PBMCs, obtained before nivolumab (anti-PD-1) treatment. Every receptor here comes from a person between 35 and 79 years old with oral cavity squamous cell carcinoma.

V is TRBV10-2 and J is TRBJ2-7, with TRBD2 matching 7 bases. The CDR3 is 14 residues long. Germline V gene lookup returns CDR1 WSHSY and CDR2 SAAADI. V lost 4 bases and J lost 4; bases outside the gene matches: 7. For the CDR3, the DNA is TGCGCCAGCAGTGTTATGTGGGGGGGTTACGAGCAGTACTTC. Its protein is CASSVMWGGYEQYF.

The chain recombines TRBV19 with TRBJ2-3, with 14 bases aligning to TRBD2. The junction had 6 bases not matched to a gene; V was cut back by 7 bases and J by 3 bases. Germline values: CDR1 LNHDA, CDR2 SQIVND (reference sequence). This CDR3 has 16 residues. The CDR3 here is CASKWTSGGKTDTQYF. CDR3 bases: TGTGCCAGTAAGTGGACTAGCGGGGGGAAGACAGATACGCAGTATTTT.

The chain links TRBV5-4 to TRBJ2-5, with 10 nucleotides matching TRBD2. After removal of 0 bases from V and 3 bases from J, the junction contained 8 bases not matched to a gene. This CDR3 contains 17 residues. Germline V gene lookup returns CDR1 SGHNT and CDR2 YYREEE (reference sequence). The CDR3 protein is CASSLAKLAGGKETQYF. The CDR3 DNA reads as TGTGCCAGCAGCTTGGCCAAGTTAGCGGGAGGTAAAGAGACCCAGTACTTC.

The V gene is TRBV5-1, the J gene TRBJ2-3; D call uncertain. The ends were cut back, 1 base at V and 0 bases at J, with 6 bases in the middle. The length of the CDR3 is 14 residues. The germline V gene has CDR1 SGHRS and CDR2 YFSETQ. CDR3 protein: CASSLQRSTDTQYF. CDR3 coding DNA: TGCGCCAGCAGCTTGCAGAGGAGCACAGATACGCAGTATTTT.

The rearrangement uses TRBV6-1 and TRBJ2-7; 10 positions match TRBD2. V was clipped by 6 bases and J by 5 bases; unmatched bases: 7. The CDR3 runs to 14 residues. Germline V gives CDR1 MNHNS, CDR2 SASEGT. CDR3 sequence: CASRGSSGSHEQYF. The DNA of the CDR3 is TGTGCCAGCAGGGGTTCTAGCGGGAGTCACGAGCAGTACTTC.

In DNA form, the CDR3 reads TGTGCCAGCATGCGCAGGGCGAACACTGAAGCTTTCTTT. Its protein product is CASMRRANTEAFF. The chain recombines TRBV6-5 with TRBJ1-1, with D possibly matching TRBD1 (5 bases). The CDR3 spans 13 residues. V lost 7 bases to trimming and J lost 1 base, with 10 bases between them. The germline V gene encodes CDR1 MNHEY and CDR2 SVGAGI.

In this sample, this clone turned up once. This chain's CDR3 is CSVSLTGYEGYTF. DNA for the CDR3: TGCAGCGTCTCCCTGACAGGGTATGAAGGCTACACCTTC. The chain carries TRBV29-1 and TRBJ1-2; the match to TRBD1 covers 7 bases. Germline V gene sequence: CDR1 SQVTM, CDR2 ANQGSEA. This CDR3 is built from 13 residues. V shed 6 bases and J 8 bases; nucleotides not matched to a gene: 12.

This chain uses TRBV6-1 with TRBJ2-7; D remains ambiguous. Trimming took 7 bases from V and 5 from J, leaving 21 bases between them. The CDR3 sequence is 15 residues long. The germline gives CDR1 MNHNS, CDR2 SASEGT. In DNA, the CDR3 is TGTGCCAGCATCCACCAGGCGGCGCCTTCAAACGAGCAGTACTTC. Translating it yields CASIHQAAPSNEQYF.

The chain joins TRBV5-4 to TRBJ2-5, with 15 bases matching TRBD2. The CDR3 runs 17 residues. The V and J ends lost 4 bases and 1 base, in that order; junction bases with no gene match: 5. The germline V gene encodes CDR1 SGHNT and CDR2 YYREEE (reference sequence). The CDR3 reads CASSRGTSGGTQETQYF. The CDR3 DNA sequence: TGTGCCAGCAGCCGCGGGACTAGCGGGGGGACCCAAGAGACCCAGTACTTC.

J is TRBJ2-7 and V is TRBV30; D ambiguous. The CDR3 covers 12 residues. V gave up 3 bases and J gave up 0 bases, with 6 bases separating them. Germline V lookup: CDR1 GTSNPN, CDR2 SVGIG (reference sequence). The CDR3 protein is CAWRRDSYEQYF. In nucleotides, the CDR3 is TGTGCCTGGAGAAGAGACTCCTACGAGCAGTACTTC.

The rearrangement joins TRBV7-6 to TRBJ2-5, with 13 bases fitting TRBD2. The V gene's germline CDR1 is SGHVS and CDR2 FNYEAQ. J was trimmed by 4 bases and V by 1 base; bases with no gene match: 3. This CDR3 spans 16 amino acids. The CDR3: CASSLGGLAGIETQYF. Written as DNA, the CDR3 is TGTGCCAGCAGCTTAGGGGGACTAGCGGGGATAGAGACCCAGTACTTC.

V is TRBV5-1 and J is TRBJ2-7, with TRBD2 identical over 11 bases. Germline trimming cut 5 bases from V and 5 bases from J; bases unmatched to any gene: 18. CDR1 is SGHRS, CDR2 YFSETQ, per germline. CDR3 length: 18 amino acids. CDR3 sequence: CASRPFLAGGPTENEQYF. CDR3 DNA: TGCGCCAGCAGGCCCTTTTTAGCGGGAGGGCCGACAGAAAACGAGCAGTACTTC.

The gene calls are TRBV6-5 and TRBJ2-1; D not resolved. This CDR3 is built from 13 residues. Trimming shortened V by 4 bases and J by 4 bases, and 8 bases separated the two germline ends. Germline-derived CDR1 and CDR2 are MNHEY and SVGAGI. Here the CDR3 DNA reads TGTGCCAGCAGTTCCTTAGCATACAATGAGCAGTTCTTC. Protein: CASSSLAYNEQFF.

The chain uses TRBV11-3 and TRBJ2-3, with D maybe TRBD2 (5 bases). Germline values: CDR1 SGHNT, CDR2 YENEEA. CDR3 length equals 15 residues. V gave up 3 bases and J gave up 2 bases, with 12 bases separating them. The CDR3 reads CASSFREGPTDTQYF. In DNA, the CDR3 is TGTGCCAGCAGCTTCCGCGAGGGCCCCACAGATACGCAGTATTTT.

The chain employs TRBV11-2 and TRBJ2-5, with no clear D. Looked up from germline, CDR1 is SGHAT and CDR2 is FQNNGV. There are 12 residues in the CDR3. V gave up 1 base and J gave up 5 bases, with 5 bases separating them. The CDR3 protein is CASSLARETQYF. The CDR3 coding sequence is TGTGCCAGCAGCTTAGCGAGGGAGACCCAGTACTTC.

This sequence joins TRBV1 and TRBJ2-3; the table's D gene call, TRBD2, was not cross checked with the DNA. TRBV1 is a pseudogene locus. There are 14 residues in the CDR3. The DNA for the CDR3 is TGCACCAGCAGCCCTAGCGGGAGCACAGATACGCAGTATTTT. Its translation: CTSSPSGSTDTQYF.

CDR3: CASSESQGWNQPQHF. CDR3 bases: TGCGCCAGCAGTGAGTCGCAGGGGTGGAATCAGCCCCAGCATTTT. The chain is built from TRBV10-2 and TRBJ1-5, with TRBD1 as a possible D gene (6 bases). The germline V gene encodes CDR1 WSHSY and CDR2 SAAADI. Trimming removed 0 bases at V and 4 bases at J, with 10 bases between. The CDR3 loop spans 15 amino acids.

CDR3 amino acids: CASTPIFSGANVLTF. CDR3 DNA: TGTGCCAGCACGCCTATCTTCTCTGGGGCCAACGTCCTGACTTTC. The chain uses TRBV7-8 and TRBJ2-6, with D uncertain. The germline V gene has CDR1 SGHVS and CDR2 FQNEAQ. The germline V and J ends were trimmed by 7 bases and 0 bases, with 10 bases remaining between them. The CDR3 sequence is 15 residues long. The entire variable domain, with the rest obtained from reference TRBV7-8 and TRBJ2-6, is as follows: GAGVSQSPRYKVAKRGQDVALRCDPISGHVSLFWYQQALGQGPEFLTYFQNEAQLDKSGLPSDRFFAERPEGSVSTLKIQRTQQEDSAVYLCASTPIFSGANVLTFGAGSRLTVL.

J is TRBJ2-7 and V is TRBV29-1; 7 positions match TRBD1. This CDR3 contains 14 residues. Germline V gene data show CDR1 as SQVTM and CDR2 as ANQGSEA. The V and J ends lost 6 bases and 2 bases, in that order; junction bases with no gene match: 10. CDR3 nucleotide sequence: TGCAGCGTCGCCAGACAGGGTAGAACCTACGAGCAGTACTTC. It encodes CSVARQGRTYEQYF.

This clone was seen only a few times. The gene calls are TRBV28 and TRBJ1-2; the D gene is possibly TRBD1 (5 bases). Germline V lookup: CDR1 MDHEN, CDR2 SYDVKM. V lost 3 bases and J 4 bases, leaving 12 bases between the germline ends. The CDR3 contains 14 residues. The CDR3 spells CASSFVGGTYGYTF. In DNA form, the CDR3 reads TGTGCCAGCAGTTTCGTCGGGGGGACCTATGGCTACACCTTC.

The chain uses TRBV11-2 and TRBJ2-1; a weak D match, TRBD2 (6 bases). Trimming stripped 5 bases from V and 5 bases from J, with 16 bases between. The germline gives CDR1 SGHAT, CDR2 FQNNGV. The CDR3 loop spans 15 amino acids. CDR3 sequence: CASSPLGRMDNEQFF. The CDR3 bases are TGTGCCAGCAGCCCCCTGGGGAGGATGGACAATGAGCAGTTCTTC. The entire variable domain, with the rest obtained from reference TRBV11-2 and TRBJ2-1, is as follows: EAGVAQSPRYKIIEKRQSVAFWCNPISGHATLYWYQQILGQGPKLLIQFQNNGVVDDSQLPKDRFSAERLKGVDSTLKIQPAKLEDSAVYLCASSPLGRMDNEQFFGPGTRLTVL.

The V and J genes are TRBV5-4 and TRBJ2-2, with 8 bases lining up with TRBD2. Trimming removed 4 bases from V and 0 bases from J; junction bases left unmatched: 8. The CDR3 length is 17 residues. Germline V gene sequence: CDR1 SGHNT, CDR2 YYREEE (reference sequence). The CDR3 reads CASSPTGGGSNTGELFF. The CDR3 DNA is TGTGCCAGCAGCCCCACCGGCGGGGGGTCGAACACCGGGGAGCTGTTTTTT. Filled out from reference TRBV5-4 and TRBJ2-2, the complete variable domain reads ETGVTQSPTHLIKTRGQQVTLRCSSQSGHNTVSWYQQALGQGPQFIFQYYREEENGRGNFPPRFSGLQFPNYSSELNVNALELDDSALYLCASSPTGGGSNTGELFFGEGSRLTVL.

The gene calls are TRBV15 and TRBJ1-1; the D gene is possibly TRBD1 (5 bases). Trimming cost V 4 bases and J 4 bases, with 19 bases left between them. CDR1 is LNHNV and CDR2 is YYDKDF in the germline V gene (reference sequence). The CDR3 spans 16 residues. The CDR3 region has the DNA TGTGCCACCAGCACCCCCCCATGGAGGGGAAGCACTGAAGCTTTCTTT. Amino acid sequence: CATSTPPWRGSTEAFF.

The CDR3 nucleotides are TGTGCCAGCAGCTTTCAGGGGTTGAGTCAGCCCCAGCATTTT. It is translated as CASSFQGLSQPQHF. This sequence joins TRBV7-9 and TRBJ1-5, with D possibly TRBD1 on 6 matching bases. The CDR3 has 14 amino acids. Trimming stripped 3 bases from V and 6 bases from J, with 12 bases between. Germline V gene sequence: CDR1 SEHNR, CDR2 FQNEAQ (reference sequence).

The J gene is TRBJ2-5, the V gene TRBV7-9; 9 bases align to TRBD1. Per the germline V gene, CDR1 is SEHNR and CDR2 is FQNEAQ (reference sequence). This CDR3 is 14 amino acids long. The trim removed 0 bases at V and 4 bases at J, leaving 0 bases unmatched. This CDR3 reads CASSLATGGETQYF. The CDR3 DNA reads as TGTGCCAGCAGCTTAGCGACAGGGGGAGAGACCCAGTACTTC. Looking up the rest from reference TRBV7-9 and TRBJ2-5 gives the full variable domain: DTGVSQNPRHKITKRGQNVTFRCDPISEHNRLYWYRQTLGQGPEFLTYFQNEAQLEKSRLLSDRFSAERPKGSFSTLEIQRTEQGDSAMYLCASSLATGGETQYFGPGTRLLVL.

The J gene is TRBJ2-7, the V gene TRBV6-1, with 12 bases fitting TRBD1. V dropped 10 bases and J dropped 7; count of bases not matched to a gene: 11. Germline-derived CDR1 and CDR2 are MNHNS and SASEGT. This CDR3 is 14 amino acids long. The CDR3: CATLPGQGAREQYF. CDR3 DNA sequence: TGTGCCACCCTCCCGGGACAGGGGGCGAGAGAGCAGTACTTC.

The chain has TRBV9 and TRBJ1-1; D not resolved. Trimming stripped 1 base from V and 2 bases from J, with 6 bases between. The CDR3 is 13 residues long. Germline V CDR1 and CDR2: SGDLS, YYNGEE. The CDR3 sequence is CASSVSRNTEAFF. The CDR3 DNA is TGTGCCAGCAGCGTATCTAGAAACACTGAAGCTTTCTTT.

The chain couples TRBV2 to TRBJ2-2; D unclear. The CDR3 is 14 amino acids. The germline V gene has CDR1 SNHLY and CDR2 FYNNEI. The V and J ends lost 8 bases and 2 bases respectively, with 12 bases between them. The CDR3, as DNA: TGTGCCAGCGCCGAGTCGGTTAACACCGGGGAGCTGTTTTTT. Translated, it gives CASAESVNTGELFF.